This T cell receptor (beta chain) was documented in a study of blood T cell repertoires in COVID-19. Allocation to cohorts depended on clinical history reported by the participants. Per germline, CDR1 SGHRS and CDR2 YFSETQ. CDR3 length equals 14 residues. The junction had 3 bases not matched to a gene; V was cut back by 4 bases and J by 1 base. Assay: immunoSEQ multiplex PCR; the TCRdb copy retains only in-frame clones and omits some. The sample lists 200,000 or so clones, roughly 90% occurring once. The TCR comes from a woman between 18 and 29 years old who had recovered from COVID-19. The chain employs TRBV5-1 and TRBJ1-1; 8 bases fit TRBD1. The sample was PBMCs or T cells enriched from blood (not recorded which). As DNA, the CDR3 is TGCGCCAGCAGCGTGGGGACAGGGAACACTGAAGCTTTCTTT. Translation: CASSVGTGNTEAFF.